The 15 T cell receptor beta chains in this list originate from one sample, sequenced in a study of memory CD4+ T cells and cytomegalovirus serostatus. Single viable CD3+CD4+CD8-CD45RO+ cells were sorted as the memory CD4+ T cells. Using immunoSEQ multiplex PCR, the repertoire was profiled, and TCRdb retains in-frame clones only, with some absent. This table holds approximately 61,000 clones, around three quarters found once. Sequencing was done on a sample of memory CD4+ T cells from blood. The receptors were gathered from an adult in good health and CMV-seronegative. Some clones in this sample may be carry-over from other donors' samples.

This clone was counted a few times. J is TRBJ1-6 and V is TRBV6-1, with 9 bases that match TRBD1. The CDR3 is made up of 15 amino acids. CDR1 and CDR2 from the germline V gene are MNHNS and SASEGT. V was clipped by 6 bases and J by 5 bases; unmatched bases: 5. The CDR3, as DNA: TGTGCCAGCAGGGGGGGACAGGGAGATAATTCACCCCTCCACTTT. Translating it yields CASRGGQGDNSPLHF.

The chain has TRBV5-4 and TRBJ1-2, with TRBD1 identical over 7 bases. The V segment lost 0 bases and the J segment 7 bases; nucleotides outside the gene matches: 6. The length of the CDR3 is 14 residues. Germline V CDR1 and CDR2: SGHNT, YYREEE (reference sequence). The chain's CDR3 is CASSLERGRVGYTF. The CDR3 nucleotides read TGTGCCAGCAGCTTGGAGAGGGGGCGGGTTGGCTACACCTTC. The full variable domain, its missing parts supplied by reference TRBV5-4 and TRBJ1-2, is ETGVTQSPTHLIKTRGQQVTLRCSSQSGHNTVSWYQQALGQGPQFIFQYYREEENGRGNFPPRFSGLQFPNYSSELNVNALELDDSALYLCASSLERGRVGYTFGSGTRLTVV.

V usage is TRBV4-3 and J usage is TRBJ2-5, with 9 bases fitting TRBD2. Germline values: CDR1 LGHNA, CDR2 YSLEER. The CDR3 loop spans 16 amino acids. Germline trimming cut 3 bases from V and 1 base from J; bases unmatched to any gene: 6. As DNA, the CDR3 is TGCGCCAGCAGCCATGCTTTGCGGGGGGGCCAAGAGACCCAGTACTTC. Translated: CASSHALRGGQETQYF.

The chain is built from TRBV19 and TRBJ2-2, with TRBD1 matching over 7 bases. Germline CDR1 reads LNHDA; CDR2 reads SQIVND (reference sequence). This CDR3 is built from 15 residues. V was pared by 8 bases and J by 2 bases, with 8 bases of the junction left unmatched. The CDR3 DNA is TGTGCCAGTCACCACAGGGGCAGAAACACCGGGGAGCTGTTTTTT. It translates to CASHHRGRNTGELFF.

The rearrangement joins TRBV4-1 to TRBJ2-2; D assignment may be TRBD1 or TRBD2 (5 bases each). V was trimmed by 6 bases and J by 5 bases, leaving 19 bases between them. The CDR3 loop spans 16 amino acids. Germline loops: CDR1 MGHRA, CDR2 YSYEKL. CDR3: CASRPPGLERTGELFF. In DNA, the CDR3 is TGCGCCAGCAGGCCTCCGGGGCTAGAGAGGACCGGGGAGCTGTTTTTT.

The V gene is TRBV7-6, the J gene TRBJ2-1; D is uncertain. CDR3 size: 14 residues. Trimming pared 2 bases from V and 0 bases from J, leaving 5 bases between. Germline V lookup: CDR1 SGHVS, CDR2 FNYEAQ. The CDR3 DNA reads TGTGCCAGCAGCTTAATGAGCTCCTACAATGAGCAGTTCTTC. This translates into CASSLMSSYNEQFF.

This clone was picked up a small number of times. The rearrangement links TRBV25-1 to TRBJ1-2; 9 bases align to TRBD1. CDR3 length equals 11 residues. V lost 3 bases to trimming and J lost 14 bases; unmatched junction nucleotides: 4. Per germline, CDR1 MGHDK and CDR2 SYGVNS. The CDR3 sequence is CASSDGTGSTF. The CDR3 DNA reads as TGTGCCAGCAGTGACGGGACAGGGTCGACCTTC.

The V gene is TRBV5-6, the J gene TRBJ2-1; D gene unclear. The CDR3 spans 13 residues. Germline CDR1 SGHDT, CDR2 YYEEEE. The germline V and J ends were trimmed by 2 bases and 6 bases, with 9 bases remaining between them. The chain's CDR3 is CASSFGVFNEQFF. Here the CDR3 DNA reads TGTGCCAGCAGCTTTGGGGTTTTCAATGAGCAGTTCTTC. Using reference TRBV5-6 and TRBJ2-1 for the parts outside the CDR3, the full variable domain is DAGVTQSPTHLIKTRGQQVTLRCSPKSGHDTVSWYQQALGQGPQFIFQYYEEEERQRGNFPDRFSGHQFPNYSSELNVNALLLGDSALYLCASSFGVFNEQFFGPGTRLTVL.

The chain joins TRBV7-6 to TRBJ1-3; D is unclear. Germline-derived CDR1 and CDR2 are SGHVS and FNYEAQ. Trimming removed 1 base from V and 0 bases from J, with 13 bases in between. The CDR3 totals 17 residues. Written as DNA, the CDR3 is TGTGCCAGCAGCTTAGGCCCGGCCAGCCGCTCTGGAAACACCATATATTTT. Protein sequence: CASSLGPASRSGNTIYF.

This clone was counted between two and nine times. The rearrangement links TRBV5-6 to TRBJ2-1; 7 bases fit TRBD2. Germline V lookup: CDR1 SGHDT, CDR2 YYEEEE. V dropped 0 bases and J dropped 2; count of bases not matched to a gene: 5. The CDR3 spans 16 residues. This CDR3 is CASSLVAGSTYNEQFF. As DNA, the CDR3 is TGTGCCAGCAGCTTGGTAGCGGGCTCCACCTACAATGAGCAGTTCTTC.

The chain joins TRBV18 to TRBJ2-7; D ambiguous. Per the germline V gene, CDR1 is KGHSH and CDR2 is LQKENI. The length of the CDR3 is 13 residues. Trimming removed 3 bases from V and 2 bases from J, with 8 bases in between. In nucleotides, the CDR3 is TGTGCCAGCTCACCGGATATGGCCTACGAGCAGTACTTC. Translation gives CASSPDMAYEQYF.

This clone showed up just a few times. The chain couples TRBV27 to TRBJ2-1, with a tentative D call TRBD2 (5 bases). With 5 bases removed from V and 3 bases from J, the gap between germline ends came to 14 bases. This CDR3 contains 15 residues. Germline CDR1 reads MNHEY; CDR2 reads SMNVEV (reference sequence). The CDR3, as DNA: TGTGCCAGCAGTAGGACTTCCGGGCGCTACAATGAGCAGTTCTTC. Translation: CASSRTSGRYNEQFF.

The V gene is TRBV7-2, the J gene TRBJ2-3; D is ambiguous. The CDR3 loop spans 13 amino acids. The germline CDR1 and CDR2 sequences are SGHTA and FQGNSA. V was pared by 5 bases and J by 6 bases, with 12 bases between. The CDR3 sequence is CASSPLPADTQYF. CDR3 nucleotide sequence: TGTGCCAGCAGCCCCCTTCCCGCGGATACGCAGTATTTT. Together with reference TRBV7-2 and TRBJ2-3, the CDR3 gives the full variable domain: GAGVSQSPSNKVTEKGKDVELRCDPISGHTALYWYRQSLGQGLEFLIYFQGNSAPDKSGLPSDRFSAERTGGSVSTLTIQRTQQEDSAVYLCASSPLPADTQYFGPGTRLTVL.

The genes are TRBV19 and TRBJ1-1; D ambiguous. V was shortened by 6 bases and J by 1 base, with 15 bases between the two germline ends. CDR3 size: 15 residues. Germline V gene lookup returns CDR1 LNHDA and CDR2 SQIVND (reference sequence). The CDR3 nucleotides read TGTGCCAGTAGGATGACGAAACGCCCGAACACTGAAGCTTTCTTT. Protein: CASRMTKRPNTEAFF.

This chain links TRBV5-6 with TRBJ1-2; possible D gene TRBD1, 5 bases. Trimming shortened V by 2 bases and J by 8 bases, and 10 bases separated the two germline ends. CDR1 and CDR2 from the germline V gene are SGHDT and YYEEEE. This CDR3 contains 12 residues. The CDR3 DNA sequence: TGTGCCAGCAGCTTACTCGAGGGGGGCTACACCTTC. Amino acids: CASSLLEGGYTF.